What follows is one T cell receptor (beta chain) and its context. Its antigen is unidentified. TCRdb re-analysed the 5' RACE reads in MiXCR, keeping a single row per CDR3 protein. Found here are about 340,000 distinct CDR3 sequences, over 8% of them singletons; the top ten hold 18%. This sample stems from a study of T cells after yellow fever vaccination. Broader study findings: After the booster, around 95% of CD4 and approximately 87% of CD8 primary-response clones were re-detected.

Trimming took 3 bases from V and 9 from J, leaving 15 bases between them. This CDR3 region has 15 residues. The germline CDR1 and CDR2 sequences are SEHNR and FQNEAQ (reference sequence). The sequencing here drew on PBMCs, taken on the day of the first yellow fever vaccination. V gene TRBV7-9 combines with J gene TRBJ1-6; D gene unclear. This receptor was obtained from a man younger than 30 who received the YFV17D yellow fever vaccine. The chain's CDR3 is CASSFDSVGVSPLHF. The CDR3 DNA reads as TGTGCCAGCAGCTTTGATTCGGTCGGGGTTTCACCCCTCCACTTT.